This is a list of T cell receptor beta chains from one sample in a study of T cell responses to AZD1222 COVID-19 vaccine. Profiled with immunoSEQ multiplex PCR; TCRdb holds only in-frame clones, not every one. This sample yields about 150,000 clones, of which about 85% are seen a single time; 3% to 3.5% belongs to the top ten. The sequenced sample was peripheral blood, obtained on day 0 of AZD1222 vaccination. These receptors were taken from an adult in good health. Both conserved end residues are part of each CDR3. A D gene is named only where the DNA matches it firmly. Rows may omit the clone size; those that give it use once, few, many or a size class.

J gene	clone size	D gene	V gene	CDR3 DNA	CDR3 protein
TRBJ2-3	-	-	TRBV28	TGTGCCAGCAGTATAGGACTCTCCCCAAGTACAGATACGCAGTATTTT	CASSIGLSPSTDTQYF
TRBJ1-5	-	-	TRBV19	TGTGCCAGTAGTATAGTCCCCGGGACGCATCAGCCCCAGCATTTT	CASSIVPGTHQPQHF
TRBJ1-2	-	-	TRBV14	TGTGCCAGCAGCGTCGGGAGGGCGTATGGCTACACCTTC	CASSVGRAYGYTF
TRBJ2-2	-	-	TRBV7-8	TGTGCCAGCAGCTTAAGGGTGGGGGGCCCCACCAACACCGGGGAGCTGTTTTTT	CASSLRVGGPTNTGELFF
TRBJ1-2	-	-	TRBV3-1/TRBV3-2	TGTGCCAGCAGCCCCACAGGTCGTGGCTACACCTTC	CASSPTGRGYTF
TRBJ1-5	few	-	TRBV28	TGTGCCAGCAGTTCAATGACTGTGTATAGCAATCAGCCCCAGCATTTT	CASSSMTVYSNQPQHF
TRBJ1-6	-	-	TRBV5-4	TGTGCCAGCAGCGTGGGACGGCTCAATTCACCCCTCCACTTT	CASSVGRLNSPLHF
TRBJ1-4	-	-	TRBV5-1	TGCGCCAGCAGCTTGTTGGCAGGGAATGAAAAACTGTTTTTT	CASSLLAGNEKLFF
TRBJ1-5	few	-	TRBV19	TGTGCCAGTAGTACCAACCAGGGTAACAATCAGCCCCAGCATTTT	CASSTNQGNNQPQHF
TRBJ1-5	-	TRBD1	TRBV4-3	TGCGCCAGCAGCCAAGATGCAGGGGGAAGACAGCCCCAGCATTTT	CASSQDAGGRQPQHF
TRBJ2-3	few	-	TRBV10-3	TGTGCCATCAGTGAGGGCGCCCCAGGAGATACGCAGTATTTT	CAISEGAPGDTQYF
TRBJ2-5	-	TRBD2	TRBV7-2	TGTGCCAGCAGCTTAGATCCTGGCGGGGGGGCCGTGCAGACCCAGTACTTC	CASSLDPGGGAVQTQYF
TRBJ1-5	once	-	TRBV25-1	TGTGCCAGCAGTGAAGGGAATCAGCCCCAGCATTTT	CASSEGNQPQHF
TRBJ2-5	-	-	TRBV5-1	TGCGCCAGCAGCTACGTGCGGGACAGTTTATCAGAGACCCAGTACTTC	CASSYVRDSLSETQYF
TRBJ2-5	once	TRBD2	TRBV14	TGTGCCAGCAGCCAACTAGGAGCGGGGAGGCAAGAGACCCAGTACTTC	CASSQLGAGRQETQYF
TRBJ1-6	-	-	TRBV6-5	TGTGCCAGCCGGGGGAGCACCTATAATTCACCCCTCCACTTT	CASRGSTYNSPLHF
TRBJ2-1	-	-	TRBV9	TGTGCCAGCAGCGTAGAGGCGTACAATGAGCAGTTCTTC	CASSVEAYNEQFF
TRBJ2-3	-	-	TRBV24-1	TGTGCCACCGAGGATTCCGATACGCAGTATTTT	CATEDSDTQYF
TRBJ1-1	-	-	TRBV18	TGTGCCAGCTCTCCCATAATGGGCACTGAAGCTTTCTTT	CASSPIMGTEAFF
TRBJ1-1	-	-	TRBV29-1	TGCAGCGTTGAAGGAAGGAAGGAAGCTTTCTTT	CSVEGRKEAFF
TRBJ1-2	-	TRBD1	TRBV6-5	TGTGCCAGCAGGCCCGGGACAGGAAACTATGGCTACACCTTC	CASRPGTGNYGYTF
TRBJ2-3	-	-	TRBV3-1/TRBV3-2	TGTGCCAGCAGCCAAGGGATTGGGGCAGATACGCAGTATTTT	CASSQGIGADTQYF
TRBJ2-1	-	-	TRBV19	TGTGCCAGTAGTATTACCTACAATGAGCAGTTCTTC	CASSITYNEQFF
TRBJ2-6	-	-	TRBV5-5	TGTGCCAGCAGCTTGGCGTCCGGGGCCAACGTCCTGACTTTC	CASSLASGANVLTF
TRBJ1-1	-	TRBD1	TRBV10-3	TGTGCCTCCAGGGAGGACAGGGCGAACACTGAAGCTTTCTTT	CASREDRANTEAFF
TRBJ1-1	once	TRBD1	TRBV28	TGTGCCAGCAGTATTAGGAAGGGGGCGATTCCTGAAGCTTTCTTT	CASSIRKGAIPEAFF
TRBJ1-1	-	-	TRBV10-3	TGTGCCATCGCTCGGGGGGACACTGAAGCTTTCTTT	CAIARGDTEAFF
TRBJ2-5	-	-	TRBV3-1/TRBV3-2	TGTGCCAGCGAAGTAAGCCAGACATCCCAAGAGACCCAGTACTTC	CASEVSQTSQETQYF
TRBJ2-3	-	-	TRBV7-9	TGTGCCAGCAGCCCTACAGGGTCAAGCACAGATACGCAGTATTTT	CASSPTGSSTDTQYF
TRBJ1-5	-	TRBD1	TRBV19	TGTGCCAGTAGCCGACAGGGGGACAATCAGCCCCAGCATTTT	CASSRQGDNQPQHF
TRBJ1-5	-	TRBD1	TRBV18	TGTGCCAGCTCACCCGGGACAGGTCCTATTAGCAATCAGCCCCAGCATTTT	CASSPGTGPISNQPQHF
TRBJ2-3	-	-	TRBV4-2	TGTGCCAGCAGCCAAGATCGACTCGGGGCAGATACGCAGTATTTT	CASSQDRLGADTQYF
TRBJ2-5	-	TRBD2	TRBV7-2	TGTGCCAGCAGCCGGACTAGCGGGGGGGCGGGAGAGACCCAGTACTTC	CASSRTSGGAGETQYF
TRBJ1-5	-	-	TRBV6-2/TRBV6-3	TGTGCCAGCAGTTACGGTGGCAGCCTGAATCAGCCCCAGCATTTT	CASSYGGSLNQPQHF
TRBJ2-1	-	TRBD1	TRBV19	TGTGCCAGTAATTCTAGGACAGGATCAGAGCAGTTCTTC	CASNSRTGSEQFF
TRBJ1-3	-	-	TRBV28	TGTGCCAGCAGCCCGCCCGGGGGGCTCTCTGGAAACACCATATATTTT	CASSPPGGLSGNTIYF
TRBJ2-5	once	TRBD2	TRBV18	TGTGCCAGCTCACCAGGAGCGGGGGGGCAAGAGACCCAGTACTTC	CASSPGAGGQETQYF
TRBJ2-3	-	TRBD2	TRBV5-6	TGTGCCAGCAGCCCGCGGGGGTTAACAGATACGCAGTATTTT	CASSPRGLTDTQYF
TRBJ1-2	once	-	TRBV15	TGTGCCACCAGCAGAGAAGGGTTATACGGCTACACCTTC	CATSREGLYGYTF
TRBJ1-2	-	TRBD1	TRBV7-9	TGTGCCAGCAGCCCGGGGACAGTCTCGGGAAATGGCTACACCTTC	CASSPGTVSGNGYTF
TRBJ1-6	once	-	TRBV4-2	TGTGCCAGCAGCCGAGCAGGGTCGCCCAGGGAAGATTCACCCCTCCACTTT	CASSRAGSPREDSPLHF
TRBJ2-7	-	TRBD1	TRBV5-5	TGTGCCAGCAGGTCCCCGGACAGGGGCGAGCAGTACTTC	CASRSPDRGEQYF
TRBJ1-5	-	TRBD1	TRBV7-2	TGTGCCAGCAGCCTACAGGGGAGGCAGCCCCAGCATTTT	CASSLQGRQPQHF
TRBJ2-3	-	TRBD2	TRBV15	TGTGCCACCAGCTGGCGACTAGCGGGGGGGCCAGAGAAAACAGATACGCAGTATTTT	CATSWRLAGGPEKTDTQYF
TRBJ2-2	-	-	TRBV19	TGTGCCAGTACCGCGACTCGAGGGGTCACCGGGGAGCTGTTTTTT	CASTATRGVTGELFF
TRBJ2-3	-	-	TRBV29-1	TGCAGCTCTGACGGGGGATACAAAAGCACAGATACGCAGTATTTT	CSSDGGYKSTDTQYF
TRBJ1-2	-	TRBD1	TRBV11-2	TGTGCCAGCAGCTTGGACAGGGTTTCCTCTTCCTATGGCTACACCTTC	CASSLDRVSSSYGYTF
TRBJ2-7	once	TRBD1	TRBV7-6	TGTGCCACGTGTGGGACAGGGAAGACCTGCGAGCAGTACTTC	CATCGTGKTCEQYF
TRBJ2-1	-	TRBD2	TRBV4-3	TGCGCCAGCAGCCAAGATCGTGGGACTAGTAATGAGCAGTTCTTC	CASSQDRGTSNEQFF
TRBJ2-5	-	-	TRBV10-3	TGTGCCATCAGTGAGTCGAAGGGAGCCCAAGAGACCCAGTACTTC	CAISESKGAQETQYF